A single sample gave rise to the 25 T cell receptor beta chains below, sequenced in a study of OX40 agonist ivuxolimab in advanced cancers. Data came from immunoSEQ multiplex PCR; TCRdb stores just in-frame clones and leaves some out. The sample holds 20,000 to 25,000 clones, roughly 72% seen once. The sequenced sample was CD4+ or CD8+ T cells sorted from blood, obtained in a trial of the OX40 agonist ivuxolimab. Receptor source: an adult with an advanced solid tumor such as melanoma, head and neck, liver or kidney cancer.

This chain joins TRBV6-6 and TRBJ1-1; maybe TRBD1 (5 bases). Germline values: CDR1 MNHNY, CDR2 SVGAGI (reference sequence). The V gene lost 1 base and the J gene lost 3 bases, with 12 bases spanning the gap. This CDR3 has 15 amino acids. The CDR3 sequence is CASSYLMGEDTEAFF. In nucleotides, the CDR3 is TGTGCCAGCAGTTACTTGATGGGGGAGGACACTGAAGCTTTCTTT.

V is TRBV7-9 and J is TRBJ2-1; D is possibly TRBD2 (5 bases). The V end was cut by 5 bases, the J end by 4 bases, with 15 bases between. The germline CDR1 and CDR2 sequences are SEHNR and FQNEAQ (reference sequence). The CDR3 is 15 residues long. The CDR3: CASSDLGLRYNEQFF. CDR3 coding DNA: TGTGCCAGCAGCGACCTCGGACTTAGGTACAATGAGCAGTTCTTC. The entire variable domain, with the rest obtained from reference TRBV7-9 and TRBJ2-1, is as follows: DTGVSQNPRHKITKRGQNVTFRCDPISEHNRLYWYRQTLGQGPEFLTYFQNEAQLEKSRLLSDRFSAERPKGSFSTLEIQRTEQGDSAMYLCASSDLGLRYNEQFFGPGTRLTVL.

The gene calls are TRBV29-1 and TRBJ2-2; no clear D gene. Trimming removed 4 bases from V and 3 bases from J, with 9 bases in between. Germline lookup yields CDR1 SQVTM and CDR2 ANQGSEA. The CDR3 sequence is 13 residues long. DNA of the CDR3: TGCAGCGTTGTAGCCGGAGACACCGGGGAGCTGTTTTTT. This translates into CSVVAGDTGELFF.

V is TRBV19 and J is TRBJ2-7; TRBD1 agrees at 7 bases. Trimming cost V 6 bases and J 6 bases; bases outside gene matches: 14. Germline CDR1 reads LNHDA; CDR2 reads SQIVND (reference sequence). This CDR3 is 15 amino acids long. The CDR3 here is CASSPTQRGPGEQYF. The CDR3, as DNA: TGTGCCAGTAGCCCAACACAGAGGGGGCCAGGCGAGCAGTACTTC.

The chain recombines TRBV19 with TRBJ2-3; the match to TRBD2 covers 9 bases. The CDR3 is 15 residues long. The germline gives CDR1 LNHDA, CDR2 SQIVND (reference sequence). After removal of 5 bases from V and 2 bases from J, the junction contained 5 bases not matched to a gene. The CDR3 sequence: CASSSSGGFTDTQYF. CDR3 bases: TGTGCCAGTAGTTCCAGCGGGGGGTTCACAGATACGCAGTATTTT. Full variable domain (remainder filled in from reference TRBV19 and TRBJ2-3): DGGITQSPKYLFRKEGQNVTLSCEQNLNHDAMYWYRQDPGQGLRLIYYSQIVNDFQKGDIAEGYSVSREKKESFPLTVTSAQKNPTAFYLCASSSSGGFTDTQYFGPGTRLTVL.

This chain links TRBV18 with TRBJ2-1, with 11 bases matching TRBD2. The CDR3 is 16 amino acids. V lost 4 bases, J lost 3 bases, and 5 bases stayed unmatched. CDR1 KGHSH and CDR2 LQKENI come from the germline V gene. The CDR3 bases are TGTGCCAGCTCACGAGCCGGGACTAGCGGCTACAATGAGCAGTTCTTC. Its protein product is CASSRAGTSGYNEQFF.

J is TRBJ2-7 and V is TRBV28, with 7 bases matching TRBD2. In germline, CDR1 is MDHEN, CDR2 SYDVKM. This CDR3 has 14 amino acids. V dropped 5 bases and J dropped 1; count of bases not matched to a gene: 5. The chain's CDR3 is CASSITSESYEQYF. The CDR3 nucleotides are TGTGCCAGCAGTATTACTAGCGAATCCTACGAGCAGTACTTC.

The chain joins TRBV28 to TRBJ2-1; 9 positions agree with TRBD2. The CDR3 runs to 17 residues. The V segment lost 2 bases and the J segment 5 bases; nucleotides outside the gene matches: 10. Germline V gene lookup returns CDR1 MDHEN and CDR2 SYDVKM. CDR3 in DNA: TGTGCCAGCAGTTTACCCGCGGGGGGGGGCAGTAACAATGAGCAGTTCTTC. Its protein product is CASSLPAGGGSNNEQFF.

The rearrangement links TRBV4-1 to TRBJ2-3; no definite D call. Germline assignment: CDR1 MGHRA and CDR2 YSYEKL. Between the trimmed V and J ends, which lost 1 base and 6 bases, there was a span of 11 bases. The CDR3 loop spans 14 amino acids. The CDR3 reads CASSQVGMEDTQYF. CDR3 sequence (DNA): TGCGCCAGCAGCCAAGTGGGGATGGAGGATACGCAGTATTTT.

Here the CDR3 DNA reads TGTGCCAGCAGCCATGACCGGGGATCCTACAATGAGCAGTTCTTC. Protein product: CASSHDRGSYNEQFF. The V call is TRBV9, the J call TRBJ2-1; D is perhaps TRBD2 (5 bases). From germline, CDR1 is SGDLS and CDR2 YYNGEE. This CDR3 contains 15 residues. Trimming shortened V by 4 bases and J by 1 base, and 12 bases separated the two germline ends.

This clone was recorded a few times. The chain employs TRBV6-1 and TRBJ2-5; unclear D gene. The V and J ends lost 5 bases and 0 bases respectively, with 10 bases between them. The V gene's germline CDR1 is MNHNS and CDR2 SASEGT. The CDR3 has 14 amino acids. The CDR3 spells CASSWRGHQETQYF. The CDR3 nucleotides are TGTGCCAGCAGTTGGAGAGGCCACCAAGAGACCCAGTACTTC.

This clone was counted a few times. DNA for the CDR3: TGTGCCAGCAGCTTTGGGGGGACGAGGGACACTGAAGCTTTCTTT. It yields the protein CASSFGGTRDTEAFF. The chain employs TRBV5-4 and TRBJ1-1; perhaps TRBD1 as D (5 bases). Deletions cut 2 bases from V and 3 bases from J, with 14 bases between. This CDR3 region has 15 residues. The germline V gene has CDR1 SGHNT and CDR2 YYREEE (reference sequence). The full variable domain, its missing parts supplied by reference TRBV5-4 and TRBJ1-1, is ETGVTQSPTHLIKTRGQQVTLRCSSQSGHNTVSWYQQALGQGPQFIFQYYREEENGRGNFPPRFSGLQFPNYSSELNVNALELDDSALYLCASSFGGTRDTEAFFGQGTRLTVV.

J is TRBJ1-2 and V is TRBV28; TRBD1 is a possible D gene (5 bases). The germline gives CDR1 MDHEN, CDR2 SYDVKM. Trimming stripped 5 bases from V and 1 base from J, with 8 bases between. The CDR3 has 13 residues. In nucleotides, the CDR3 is TGTGCCAGCAGTCGGGACGGTAACTATGGCTACACCTTC. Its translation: CASSRDGNYGYTF.

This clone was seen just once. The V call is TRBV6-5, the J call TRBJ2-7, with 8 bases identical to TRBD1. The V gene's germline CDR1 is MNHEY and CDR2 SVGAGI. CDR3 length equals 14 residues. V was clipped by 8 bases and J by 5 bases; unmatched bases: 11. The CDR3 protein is CASPGQGRSDEQYF. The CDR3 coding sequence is TGTGCCAGCCCCGGACAGGGAAGGTCGGACGAGCAGTACTTC.

The CDR3 DNA reads as TGTGCCAGCAGCTTAGGGCAAAACGAGCAGTACTTC. Protein: CASSLGQNEQYF. This chain links TRBV7-9 with TRBJ2-7; D gene uncertain. The germline gives CDR1 SEHNR, CDR2 FQNEAQ (reference sequence). V dropped 1 base and J dropped 5 bases, with 6 bases sitting between them. The CDR3 is 12 residues long.

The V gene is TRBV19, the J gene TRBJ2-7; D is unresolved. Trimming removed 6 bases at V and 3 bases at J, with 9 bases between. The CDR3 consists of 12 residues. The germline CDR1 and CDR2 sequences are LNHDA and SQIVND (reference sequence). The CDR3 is CASSAGVYEQYF. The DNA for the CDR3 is TGTGCCAGTAGCGCCGGTGTCTACGAGCAGTACTTC.

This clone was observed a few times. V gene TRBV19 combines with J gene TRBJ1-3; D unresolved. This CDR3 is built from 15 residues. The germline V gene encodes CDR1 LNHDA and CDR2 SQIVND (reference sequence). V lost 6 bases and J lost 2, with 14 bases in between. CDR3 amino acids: CASRADGLAGNTIYF. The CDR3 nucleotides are TGTGCCAGTAGGGCAGACGGGCTGGCTGGAAACACCATATATTTT.

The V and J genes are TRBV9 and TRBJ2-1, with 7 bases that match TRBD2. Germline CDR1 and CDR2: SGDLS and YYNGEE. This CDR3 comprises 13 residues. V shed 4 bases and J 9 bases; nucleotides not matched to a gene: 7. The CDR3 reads CASSPPGGSEQFF. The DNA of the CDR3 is TGTGCCAGCAGCCCCCCGGGGGGATCTGAGCAGTTCTTC.

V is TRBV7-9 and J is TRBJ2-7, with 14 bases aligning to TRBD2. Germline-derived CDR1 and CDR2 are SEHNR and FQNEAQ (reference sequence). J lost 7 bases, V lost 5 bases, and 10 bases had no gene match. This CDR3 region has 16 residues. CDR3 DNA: TGTGCCAGCAGCACCTTGACTAGCGGGGGGGCCTGGGAGCAGTACTTC. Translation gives CASSTLTSGGAWEQYF.

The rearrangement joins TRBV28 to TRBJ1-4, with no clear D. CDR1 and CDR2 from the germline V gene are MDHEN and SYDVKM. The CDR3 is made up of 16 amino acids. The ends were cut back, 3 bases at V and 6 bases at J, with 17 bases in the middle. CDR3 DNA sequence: TGTGCCAGCAGTTTCCCCCTCCCCGGGATTGATGAAAAACTGTTTTTT. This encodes CASSFPLPGIDEKLFF.

CDR3 in amino acids: CASSRDSPNYGYTF. The CDR3 DNA sequence: TGTGCCAGCAGCAGAGACAGCCCTAACTATGGCTACACCTTC. The chain combines TRBV25-1 with TRBJ1-2; maybe TRBD1 (5 bases). Trimming took off 6 bases at V and 0 bases at J, with 11 bases between the two ends. The germline V gene encodes CDR1 MGHDK and CDR2 SYGVNS. The CDR3 runs to 14 residues.

In nucleotides, the CDR3 is TGTGCCAGCAGCGCCGGACTGGGAGAGACCCAGTACTTC. It encodes CASSAGLGETQYF. The chain employs TRBV4-2 and TRBJ2-5; D might be TRBD2 (5 bases). With 5 bases removed from V and 4 bases from J, the gap between germline ends came to 11 bases. CDR3 size: 13 residues. Germline CDR1 reads LGHNA; CDR2 reads YNFKEQ.

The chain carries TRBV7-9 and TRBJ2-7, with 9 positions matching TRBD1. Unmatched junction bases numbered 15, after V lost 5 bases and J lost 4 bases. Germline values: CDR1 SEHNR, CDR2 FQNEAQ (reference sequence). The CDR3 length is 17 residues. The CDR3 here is CASSPPAGTGRLYEQYF. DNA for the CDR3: TGTGCCAGCAGCCCTCCAGCGGGGACAGGGCGATTGTACGAGCAGTACTTC.

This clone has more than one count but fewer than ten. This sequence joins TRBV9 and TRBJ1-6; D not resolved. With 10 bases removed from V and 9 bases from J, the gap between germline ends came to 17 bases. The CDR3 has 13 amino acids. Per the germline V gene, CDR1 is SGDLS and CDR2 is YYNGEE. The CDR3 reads CASGPAGSSPLHF. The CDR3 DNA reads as TGTGCCTCTGGTCCGGCCGGGAGTTCACCCCTCCACTTT.

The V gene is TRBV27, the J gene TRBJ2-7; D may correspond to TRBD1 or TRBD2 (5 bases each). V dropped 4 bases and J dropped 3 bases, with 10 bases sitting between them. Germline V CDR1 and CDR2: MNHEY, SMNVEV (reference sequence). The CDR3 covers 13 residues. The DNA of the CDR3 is TGTGCCAGCAGTTCGGGACCGAGCTACGAGCAGTACTTC. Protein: CASSSGPSYEQYF.